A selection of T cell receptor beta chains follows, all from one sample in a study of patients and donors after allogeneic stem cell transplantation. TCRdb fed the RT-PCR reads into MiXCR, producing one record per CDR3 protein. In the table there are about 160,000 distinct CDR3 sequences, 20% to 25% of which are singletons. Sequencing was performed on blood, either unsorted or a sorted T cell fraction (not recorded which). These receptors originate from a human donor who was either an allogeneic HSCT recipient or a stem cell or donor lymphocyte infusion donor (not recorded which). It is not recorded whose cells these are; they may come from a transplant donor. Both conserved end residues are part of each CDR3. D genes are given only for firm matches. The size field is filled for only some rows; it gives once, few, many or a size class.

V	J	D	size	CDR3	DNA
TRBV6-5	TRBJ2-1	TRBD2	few	CASSYSRGGSAANEQFF	TGTGCCAGCAGTTACTCGAGGGGCGGGAGCGCGGCCAATGAGCAGTTCTTC
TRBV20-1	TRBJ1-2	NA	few	CSARDGYTF	TGCAGTGCCAGGGACGGCTACACCTTC
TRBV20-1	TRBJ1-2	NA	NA	CSAREAFILSHTF	TGCAGTGCTAGAGAAGCATTCATACTTTCCCACACCTTC
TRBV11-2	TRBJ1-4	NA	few	CASSLVRAVNNEKLFF	TGTGCCAGCAGCTTAGTCAGGGCAGTAAACAATGAAAAACTGTTTTTT
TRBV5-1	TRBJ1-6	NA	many	CASSFADNSPLHF	TGCGCCAGCAGCTTCGCCGATAATTCACCCCTCCACTTT
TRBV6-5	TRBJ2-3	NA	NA	CASRQSTDTQYF	TGTGCCAGCAGGCAAAGCACAGATACGCAGTATTTT
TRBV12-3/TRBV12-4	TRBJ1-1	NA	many	CASSFETDFNTEAFF	TGTGCCAGCAGTTTTGAAACCGACTTTAACACTGAAGCTTTCTTT
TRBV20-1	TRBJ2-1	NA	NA	CSARDLITAGRSSSYNEQFF	TGCAGTGCTAGAGATCTAATAACAGCGGGCCGATCGAGCTCCTACAATGAGCAGTTCTTC
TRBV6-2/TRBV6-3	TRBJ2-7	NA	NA	CASSYIDQHYEQYF	TGTGCCAGCAGTTACATTGACCAACACTACGAGCAGTACTTC
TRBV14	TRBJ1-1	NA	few	CASSHTLGTEAFF	TGTGCCAGCAGCCATACCCTCGGGACAGAAGCTTTCTTT
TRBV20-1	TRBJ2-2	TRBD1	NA	CSARGQVDTGELFF	TGCAGTGCTCGGGGACAGGTTGACACCGGGGAGCTGTTTTTT
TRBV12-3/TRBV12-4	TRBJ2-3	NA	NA	CASRPDTPTQYF	TGTGCCAGCAGGCCGGACACCCCTACGCAGTATTTT
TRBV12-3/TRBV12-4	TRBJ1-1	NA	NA	CASSSPTRGPDTEAFF	TGTGCCAGCAGTTCCCCTACCCGGGGGCCGGACACTGAAGCTTTCTTT
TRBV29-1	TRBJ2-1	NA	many	CSVGDPRNNEQFF	TGCAGCGTTGGGGATCCACGCAACAATGAGCAGTTCTTC
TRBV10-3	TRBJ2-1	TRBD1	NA	CAISAPDRGSGSYNEQFF	TGTGCCATCAGTGCCCCGGACAGGGGATCAGGTTCCTACAATGAGCAGTTCTTC
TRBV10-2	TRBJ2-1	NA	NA	CASSDPIEGVNEQFF	TGCGCCAGCAGTGACCCCATCGAGGGGGTAAATGAGCAGTTCTTC
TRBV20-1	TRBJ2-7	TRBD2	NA	CSARGISGGSYEQYF	TGCAGTGCTAGAGGTATTAGCGGGGGTTCCTACGAGCAGTACTTC
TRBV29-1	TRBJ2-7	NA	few	CSVEKGDSYEQYF	TGCAGCGTTGAGAAAGGTGACTCCTACGAGCAGTACTTC
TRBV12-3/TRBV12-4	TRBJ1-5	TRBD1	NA	CASSLQGAYQPQHF	TGTGCCAGCAGTCTCCAGGGGGCATATCAGCCCCAGCATTTT
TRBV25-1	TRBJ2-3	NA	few	CASSEQGGVEVWSDTQYF	TGTGCCAGCAGTGAACAGGGGGGGGTAGAAGTCTGGTCAGATACGCAGTATTTT
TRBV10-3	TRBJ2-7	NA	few	CAVGPDSHEQYF	TGTGCCGTCGGACCGGACAGCCACGAGCAGTACTTC
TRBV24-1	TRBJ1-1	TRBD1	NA	CATSDSTGANTEAFF	TGTGCCACCAGTGATTCGACAGGGGCCAACACTGAAGCTTTCTTT
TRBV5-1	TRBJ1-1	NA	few	CASSFQRPNTEAFF	TGCGCCAGCAGCTTCCAGAGACCTAACACTGAAGCTTTCTTT
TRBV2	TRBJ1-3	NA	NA	CASSPSGQLSGNTIYF	TGTGCCAGCAGTCCCAGCGGACAGCTCTCTGGAAACACCATATATTTT
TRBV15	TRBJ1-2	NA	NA	CATSRGTEDGYTF	TGTGCCACCAGCAGAGGGACAGAGGATGGCTACACCTTC
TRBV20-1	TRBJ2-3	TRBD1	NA	CSARAGTGLTDTQYF	TGCAGTGCGAGGGCGGGGACAGGGTTGACAGATACGCAGTATTTT
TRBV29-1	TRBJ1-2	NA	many	CSVSYRARQIDGYTF	TGCAGCGTGTCTTATAGGGCGCGCCAAATCGATGGCTACACCTTC